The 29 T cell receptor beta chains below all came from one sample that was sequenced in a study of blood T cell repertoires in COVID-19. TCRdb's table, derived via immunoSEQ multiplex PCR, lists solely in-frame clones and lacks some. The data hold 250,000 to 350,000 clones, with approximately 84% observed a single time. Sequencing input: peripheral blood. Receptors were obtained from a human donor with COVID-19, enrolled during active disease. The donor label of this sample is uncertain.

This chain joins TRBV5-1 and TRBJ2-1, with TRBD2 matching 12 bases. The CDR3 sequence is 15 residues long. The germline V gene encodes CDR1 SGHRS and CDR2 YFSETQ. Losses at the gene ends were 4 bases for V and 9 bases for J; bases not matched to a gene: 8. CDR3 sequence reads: CASSPTSGSFGEQFF. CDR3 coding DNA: TGCGCCAGCAGCCCGACTAGCGGGAGTTTTGGTGAGCAGTTCTTC.

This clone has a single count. CDR3 coding DNA: TGTGCCAGCAGCTACGGACTGGGCGGGGAATCTGATACGCAGTATTTT. Encoded protein: CASSYGLGGESDTQYF. This chain links TRBV11-1 with TRBJ2-3, with D possibly matching TRBD2 (6 bases). Germline CDR1 SGHAT, CDR2 FQDESV (reference sequence). The CDR3 totals 16 residues. V was cut by 4 bases and J by 6 bases, with 20 bases left in between. Full variable domain (remainder filled in from reference TRBV11-1 and TRBJ2-3): EAEVAQSPRYKITEKSQAVAFWCDPISGHATLYWYRQILGQGPELLVQFQDESVVDDSQLPKDRFSAERLKGVDSTLKIQPAELGDSAMYLCASSYGLGGESDTQYFGPGTRLTVL.

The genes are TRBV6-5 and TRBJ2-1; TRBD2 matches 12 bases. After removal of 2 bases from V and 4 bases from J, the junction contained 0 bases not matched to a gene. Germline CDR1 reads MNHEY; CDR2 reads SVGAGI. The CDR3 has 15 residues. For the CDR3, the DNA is TGTGCCAGCAGTTACGGGACTAGCGGGTACAATGAGCAGTTCTTC. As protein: CASSYGTSGYNEQFF.

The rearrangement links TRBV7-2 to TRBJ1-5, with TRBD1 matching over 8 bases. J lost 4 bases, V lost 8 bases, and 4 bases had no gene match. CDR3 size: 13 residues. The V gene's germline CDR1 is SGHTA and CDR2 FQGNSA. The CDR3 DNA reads TGTGCCAGCCGTACAGGGGGGAATCAGCCCCAGCATTTT. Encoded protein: CASRTGGNQPQHF. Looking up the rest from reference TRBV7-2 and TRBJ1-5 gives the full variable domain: GAGVSQSPSNKVTEKGKDVELRCDPISGHTALYWYRQSLGQGLEFLIYFQGNSAPDKSGLPSDRFSAERTGGSVSTLTIQRTQQEDSAVYLCASRTGGNQPQHFGDGTRLSIL.

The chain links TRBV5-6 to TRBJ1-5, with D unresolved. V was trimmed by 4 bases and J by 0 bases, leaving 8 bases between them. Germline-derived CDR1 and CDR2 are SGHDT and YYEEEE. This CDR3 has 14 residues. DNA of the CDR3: TGTGCCAGCAGCGCAGGATTTAGCAATCAGCCCCAGCATTTT. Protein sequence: CASSAGFSNQPQHF.

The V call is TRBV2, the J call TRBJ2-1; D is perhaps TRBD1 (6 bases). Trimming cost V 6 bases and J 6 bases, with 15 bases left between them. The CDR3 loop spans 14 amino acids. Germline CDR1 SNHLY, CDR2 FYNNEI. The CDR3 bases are TGTGCCAGCAGCCGGGACACCCAGGGCAATGAGCAGTTCTTC. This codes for CASSRDTQGNEQFF.

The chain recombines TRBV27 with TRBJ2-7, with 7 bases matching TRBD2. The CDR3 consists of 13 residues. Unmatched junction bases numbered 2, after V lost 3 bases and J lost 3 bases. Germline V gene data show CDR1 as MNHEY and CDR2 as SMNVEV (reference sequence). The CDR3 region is CASSFSSGYEQYF. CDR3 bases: TGTGCCAGCAGTTTTTCTAGCGGCTACGAGCAGTACTTC.

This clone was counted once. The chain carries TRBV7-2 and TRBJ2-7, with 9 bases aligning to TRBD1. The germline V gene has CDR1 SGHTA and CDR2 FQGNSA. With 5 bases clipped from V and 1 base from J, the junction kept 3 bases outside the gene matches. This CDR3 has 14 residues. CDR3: CASSHGTGSYEQYF. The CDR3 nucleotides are TGTGCCAGCAGCCACGGGACAGGGTCCTACGAGCAGTACTTC.

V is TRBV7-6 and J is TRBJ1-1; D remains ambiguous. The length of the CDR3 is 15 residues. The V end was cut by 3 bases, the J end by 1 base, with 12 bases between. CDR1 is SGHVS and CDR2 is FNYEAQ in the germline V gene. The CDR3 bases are TGTGCCAGCAGCTTCAGTTCTTCAGGGAACACTGAAGCTTTCTTT. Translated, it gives CASSFSSSGNTEAFF.

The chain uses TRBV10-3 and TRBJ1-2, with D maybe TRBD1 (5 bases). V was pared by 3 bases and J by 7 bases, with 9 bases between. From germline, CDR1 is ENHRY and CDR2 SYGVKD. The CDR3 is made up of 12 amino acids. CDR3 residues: CAISDREGGYTF. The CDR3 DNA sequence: TGTGCCATCAGTGACAGGGAGGGTGGCTACACCTTC.

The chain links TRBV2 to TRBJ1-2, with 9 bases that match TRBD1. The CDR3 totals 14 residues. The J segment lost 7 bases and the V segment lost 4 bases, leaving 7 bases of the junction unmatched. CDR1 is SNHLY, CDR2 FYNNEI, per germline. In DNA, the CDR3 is TGTGCCAGCAGTGGCCCGGGACAGGGTACTGGCTACACCTTC. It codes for CASSGPGQGTGYTF. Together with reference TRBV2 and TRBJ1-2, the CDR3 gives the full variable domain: EPEVTQTPSHQVTQMGQEVILRCVPISNHLYFYWYRQILGQKVEFLVSFYNNEISEKSEIFDDQFSVERPDGSNFTLKIRSTKLEDSAMYFCASSGPGQGTGYTFGSGTRLTVV.

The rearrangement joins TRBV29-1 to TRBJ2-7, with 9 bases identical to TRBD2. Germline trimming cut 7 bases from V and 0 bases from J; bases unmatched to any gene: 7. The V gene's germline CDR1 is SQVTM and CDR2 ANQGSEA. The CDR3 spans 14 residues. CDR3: CSAAGSGSSYEQYF. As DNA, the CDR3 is TGCAGCGCTGCGGGTAGCGGGAGCTCCTACGAGCAGTACTTC.

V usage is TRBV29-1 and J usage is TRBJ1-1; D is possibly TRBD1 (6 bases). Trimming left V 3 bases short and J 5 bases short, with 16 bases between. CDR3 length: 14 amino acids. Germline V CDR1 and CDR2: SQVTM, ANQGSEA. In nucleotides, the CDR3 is TGCAGCGTTGACCGGGGGGCGCCAGGAACTGAAGCTTTCTTT. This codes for CSVDRGAPGTEAFF.

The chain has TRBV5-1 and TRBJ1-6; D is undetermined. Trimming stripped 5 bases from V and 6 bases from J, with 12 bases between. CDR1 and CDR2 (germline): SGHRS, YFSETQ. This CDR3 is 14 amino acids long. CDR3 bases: TGCGCCAGCAGGGTTCGGGAGGGTAATTCACCCCTCCACTTT. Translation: CASRVREGNSPLHF.

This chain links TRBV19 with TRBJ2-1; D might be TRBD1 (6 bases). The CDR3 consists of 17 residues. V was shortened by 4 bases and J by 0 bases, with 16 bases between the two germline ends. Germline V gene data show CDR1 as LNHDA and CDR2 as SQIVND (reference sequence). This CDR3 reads CASSTRGPTVSYNEQFF. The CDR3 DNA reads TGTGCCAGTAGTACCAGGGGTCCCACGGTCTCCTACAATGAGCAGTTCTTC.

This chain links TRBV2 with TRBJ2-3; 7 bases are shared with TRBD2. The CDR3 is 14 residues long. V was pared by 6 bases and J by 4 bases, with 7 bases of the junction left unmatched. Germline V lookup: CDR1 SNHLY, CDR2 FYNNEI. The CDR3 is CASREQGLADTQYF. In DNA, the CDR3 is TGTGCCAGCAGGGAACAAGGACTAGCAGATACGCAGTATTTT. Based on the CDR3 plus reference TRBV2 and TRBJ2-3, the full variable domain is EPEVTQTPSHQVTQMGQEVILRCVPISNHLYFYWYRQILGQKVEFLVSFYNNEISEKSEIFDDQFSVERPDGSNFTLKIRSTKLEDSAMYFCASREQGLADTQYFGPGTRLTVL.

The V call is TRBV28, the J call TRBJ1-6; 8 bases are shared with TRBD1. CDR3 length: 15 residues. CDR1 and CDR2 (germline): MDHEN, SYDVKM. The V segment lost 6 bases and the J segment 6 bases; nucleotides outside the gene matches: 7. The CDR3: CASRRRQGPNSPLHF. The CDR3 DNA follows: TGTGCCAGCAGGCGAAGACAGGGGCCTAATTCACCCCTCCACTTT.

CDR3 amino acids: CASGRRGQGAYEQYF. CDR3 DNA: TGTGCCAGCGGCCGGCGAGGACAGGGGGCCTACGAGCAGTACTTC. The V and J genes are TRBV6-5 and TRBJ2-7, with 10 bases lining up with TRBD1. Germline CDR1 is MNHEY and CDR2 is SVGAGI. This CDR3 spans 15 amino acids. V gave up 8 bases and J gave up 2 bases; unmatched junction bases: 9.

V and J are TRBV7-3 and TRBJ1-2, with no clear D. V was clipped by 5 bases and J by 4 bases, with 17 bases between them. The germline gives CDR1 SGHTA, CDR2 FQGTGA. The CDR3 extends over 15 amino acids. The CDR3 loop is CASSREGGFSYGYTF. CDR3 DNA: TGTGCCAGCAGCCGCGAAGGAGGGTTTAGCTATGGCTACACCTTC. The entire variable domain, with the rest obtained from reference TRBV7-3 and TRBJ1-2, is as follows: GAGVSQTPSNKVTEKGKYVELRCDPISGHTALYWYRQSLGQGPEFLIYFQGTGAADDSGLPNDRFFAVRPEGSVSTLKIQRTERGDSAVYLCASSREGGFSYGYTFGSGTRLTVV.

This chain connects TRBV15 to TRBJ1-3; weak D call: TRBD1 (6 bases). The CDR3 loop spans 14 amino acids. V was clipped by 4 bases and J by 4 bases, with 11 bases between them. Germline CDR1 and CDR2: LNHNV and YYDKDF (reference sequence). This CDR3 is CATSTRGIGNTIYF. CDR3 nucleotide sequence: TGTGCCACCAGCACGAGGGGGATAGGAAACACCATATATTTT.

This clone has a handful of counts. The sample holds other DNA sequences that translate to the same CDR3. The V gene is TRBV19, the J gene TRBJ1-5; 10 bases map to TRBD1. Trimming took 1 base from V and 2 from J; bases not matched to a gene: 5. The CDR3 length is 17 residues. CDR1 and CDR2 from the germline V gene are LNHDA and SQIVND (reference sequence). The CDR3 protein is CASSIARDRGGNQPQHF. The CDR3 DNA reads TGTGCCAGTAGTATAGCTCGGGACAGGGGAGGCAATCAGCCCCAGCATTTT. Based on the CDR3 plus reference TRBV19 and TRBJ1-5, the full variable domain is DGGITQSPKYLFRKEGQNVTLSCEQNLNHDAMYWYRQDPGQGLRLIYYSQIVNDFQKGDIAEGYSVSREKKESFPLTVTSAQKNPTAFYLCASSIARDRGGNQPQHFGDGTRLSIL.

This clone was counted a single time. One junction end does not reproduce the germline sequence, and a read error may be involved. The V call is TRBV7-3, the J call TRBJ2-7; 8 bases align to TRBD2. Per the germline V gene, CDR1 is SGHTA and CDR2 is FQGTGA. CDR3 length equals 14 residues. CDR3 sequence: CASSPTPGGAALDF. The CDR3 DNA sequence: TGTGCCAGCAGCCCCACCCCGGGGGGGGCAGCCCTAGACTTC. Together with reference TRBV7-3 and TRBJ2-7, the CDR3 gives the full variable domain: GAGVSQTPSNKVTEKGKYVELRCDPISGHTALYWYRQSLGQGPEFLIYFQGTGAADDSGLPNDRFFAVRPEGSVSTLKIQRTERGDSAVYLCASSPTPGGAALDFGPGTRLTVT.

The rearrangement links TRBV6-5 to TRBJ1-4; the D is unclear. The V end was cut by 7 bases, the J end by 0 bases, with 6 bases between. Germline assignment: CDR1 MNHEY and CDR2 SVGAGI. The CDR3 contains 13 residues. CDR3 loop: CASKTPTNEKLFF. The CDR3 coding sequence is TGTGCCAGCAAGACTCCAACTAATGAAAAACTGTTTTTT.

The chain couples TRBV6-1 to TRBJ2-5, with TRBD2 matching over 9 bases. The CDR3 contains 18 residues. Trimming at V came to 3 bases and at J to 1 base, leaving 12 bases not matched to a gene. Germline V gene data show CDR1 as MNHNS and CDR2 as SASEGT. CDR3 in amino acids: CASSEGLLAGALQETQYF. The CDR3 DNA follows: TGTGCCAGCAGTGAGGGCCTTTTAGCGGGAGCCCTCCAAGAGACCCAGTACTTC.

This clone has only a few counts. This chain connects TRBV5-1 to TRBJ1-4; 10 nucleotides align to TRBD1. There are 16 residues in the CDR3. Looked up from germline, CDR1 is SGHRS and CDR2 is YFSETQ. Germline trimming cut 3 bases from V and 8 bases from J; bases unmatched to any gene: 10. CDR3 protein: CASSWGTGEVLEKLFF. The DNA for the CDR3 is TGCGCCAGCAGCTGGGGGACAGGGGAGGTATTGGAAAAACTGTTTTTT.

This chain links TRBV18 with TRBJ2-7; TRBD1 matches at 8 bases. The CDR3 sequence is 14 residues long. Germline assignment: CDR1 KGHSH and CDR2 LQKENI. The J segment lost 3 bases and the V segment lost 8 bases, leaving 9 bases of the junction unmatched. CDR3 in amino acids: CASASDRVSYEQYF. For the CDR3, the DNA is TGTGCCAGCGCCTCGGACAGGGTAAGCTACGAGCAGTACTTC.

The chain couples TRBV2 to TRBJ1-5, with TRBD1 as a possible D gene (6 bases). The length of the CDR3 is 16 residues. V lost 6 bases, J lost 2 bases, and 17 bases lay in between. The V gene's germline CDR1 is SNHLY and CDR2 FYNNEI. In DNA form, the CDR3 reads TGTGCCAGCAGCCCTTCTTCAGGGGACGGCAATCAGCCCCAGCATTTT. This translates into CASSPSSGDGNQPQHF.

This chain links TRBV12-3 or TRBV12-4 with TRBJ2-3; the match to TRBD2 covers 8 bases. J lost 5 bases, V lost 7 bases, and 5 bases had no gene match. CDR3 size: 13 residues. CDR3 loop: CASIRGGVDTQYF. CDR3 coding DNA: TGTGCCAGCATACGGGGGGGGGTAGATACGCAGTATTTT.

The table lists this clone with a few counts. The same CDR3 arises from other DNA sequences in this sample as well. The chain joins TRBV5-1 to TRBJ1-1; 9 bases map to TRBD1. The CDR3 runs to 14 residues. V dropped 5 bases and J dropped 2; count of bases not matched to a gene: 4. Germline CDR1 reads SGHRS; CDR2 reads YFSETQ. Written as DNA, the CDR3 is TGCGCCAGCAGTTTGACAGGGGGAAACACTGAAGCTTTCTTT. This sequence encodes CASSLTGGNTEAFF.